These T cell receptor beta chains were read from a single sample in a study of T cells after yellow fever vaccination. From the 5' RACE reads, TCRdb called clonotypes with MiXCR, one entry per CDR3 protein. The data hold 550,000 or so distinct CDR3 sequences, with roughly 21% observed a single time. The sample was PBMCs, taken 15 days after the yellow fever booster vaccination. The receptors were sampled from a man aged 30 to 39 who received the YFV17D yellow fever vaccine. Each CDR3 is given with its conserved first and last residue. Fields, in order: J gene, V gene, clone size, CDR3 protein. Some rows mark clone size as missing; the rest say once, few, many or name a class of expanded clone.

TRBJ1-1,TRBV20-1,-,CSARDIERTLWTEAFF
TRBJ2-5,TRBV2,few,CASTPAGETQYF
TRBJ2-1,TRBV20-1,-,CSARDGLAGLNEQFF
TRBJ2-7,TRBV10-2,few,CASSPARRDYEQYF
TRBJ2-1,TRBV9,few,CASSTTSGVYNEQFF
TRBJ1-4,TRBV20-1,-,CSARGTGGANEKLFF
TRBJ2-3,TRBV7-8,-,CASSVLARGNTDTQYF
TRBJ1-6,TRBV27,-,CASSLIGGDSPLHF
TRBJ2-1,TRBV20-1,few,CSARQGSARDEQFF
TRBJ2-5,TRBV7-2,-,CASTSRRGNLQETQYF
TRBJ2-1,TRBV20-1,-,CSGNYGLSGDEQFF
TRBJ2-7,TRBV19,few,CASSITGINGEQYF
TRBJ1-2,TRBV10-3,-,CAISGTGDGYTF
TRBJ2-5,TRBV20-1,-,CSADRNQETQYF
TRBJ2-5,TRBV20-1,-,CSARALGPWETQYF
TRBJ2-7,TRBV28,many,CASSIAGYYEQYF